This T cell receptor beta chain was documented in a study of blood T cell repertoires in COVID-19. Using immunoSEQ multiplex PCR, the repertoire was profiled, and TCRdb retains in-frame clones only, with some absent. The profile covers 200,000 to 250,000 clones, with over 75% appearing a single time and approximately 3.5% taken by the ten largest. Germline CDR1 is PRHDT and CDR2 is FYEKMQ (reference sequence). V shed 2 bases and J shed 2 bases, with 10 bases lying between them. CDR3 length: 14 amino acids. The sequence was collected from a woman in her 30s who had been exposed to COVID-19. This chain uses TRBV13 with TRBJ2-7; D call uncertain. What was sequenced was PBMCs or T cells enriched from blood (not recorded which). CDR3 DNA sequence: TGTGCCAGCAGCTTATGGCCGAACCCCTACGAGCAGTACTTC. It is translated as CASSLWPNPYEQYF.